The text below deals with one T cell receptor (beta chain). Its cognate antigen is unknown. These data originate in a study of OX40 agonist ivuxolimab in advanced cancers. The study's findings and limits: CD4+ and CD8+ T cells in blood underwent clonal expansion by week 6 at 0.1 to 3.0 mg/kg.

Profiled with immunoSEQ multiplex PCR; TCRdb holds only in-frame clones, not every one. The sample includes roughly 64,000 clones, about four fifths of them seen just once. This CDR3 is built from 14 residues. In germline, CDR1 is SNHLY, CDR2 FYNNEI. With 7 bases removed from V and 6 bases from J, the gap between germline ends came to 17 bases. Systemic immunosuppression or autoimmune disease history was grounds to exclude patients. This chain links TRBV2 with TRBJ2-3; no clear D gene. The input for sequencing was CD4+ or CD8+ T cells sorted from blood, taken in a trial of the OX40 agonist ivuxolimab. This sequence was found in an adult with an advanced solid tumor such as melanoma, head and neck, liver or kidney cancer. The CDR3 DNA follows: TGTGCCAGCACCTCGGCCACGCCAAGGGATACGCAGTATTTT. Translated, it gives CASTSATPRDTQYF. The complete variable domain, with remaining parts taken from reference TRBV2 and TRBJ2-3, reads EPEVTQTPSHQVTQMGQEVILRCVPISNHLYFYWYRQILGQKVEFLVSFYNNEISEKSEIFDDQFSVERPDGSNFTLKIRSTKLEDSAMYFCASTSATPRDTQYFGPGTRLTVL.